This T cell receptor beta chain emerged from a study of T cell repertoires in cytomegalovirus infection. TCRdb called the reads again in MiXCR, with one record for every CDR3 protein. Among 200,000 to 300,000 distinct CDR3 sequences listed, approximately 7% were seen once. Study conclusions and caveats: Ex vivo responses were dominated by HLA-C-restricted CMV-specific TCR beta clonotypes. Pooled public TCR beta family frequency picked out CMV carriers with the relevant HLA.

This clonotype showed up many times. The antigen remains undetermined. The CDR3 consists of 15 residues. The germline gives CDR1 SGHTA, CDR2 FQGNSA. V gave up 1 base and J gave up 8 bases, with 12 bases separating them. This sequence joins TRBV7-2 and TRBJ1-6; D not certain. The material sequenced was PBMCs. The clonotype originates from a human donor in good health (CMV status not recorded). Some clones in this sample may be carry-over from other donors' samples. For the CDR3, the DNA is TGTGCCAGCAGCTTAGTTTGGCAGTCGGATTCACCCCTCCACTTT. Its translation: CASSLVWQSDSPLHF.